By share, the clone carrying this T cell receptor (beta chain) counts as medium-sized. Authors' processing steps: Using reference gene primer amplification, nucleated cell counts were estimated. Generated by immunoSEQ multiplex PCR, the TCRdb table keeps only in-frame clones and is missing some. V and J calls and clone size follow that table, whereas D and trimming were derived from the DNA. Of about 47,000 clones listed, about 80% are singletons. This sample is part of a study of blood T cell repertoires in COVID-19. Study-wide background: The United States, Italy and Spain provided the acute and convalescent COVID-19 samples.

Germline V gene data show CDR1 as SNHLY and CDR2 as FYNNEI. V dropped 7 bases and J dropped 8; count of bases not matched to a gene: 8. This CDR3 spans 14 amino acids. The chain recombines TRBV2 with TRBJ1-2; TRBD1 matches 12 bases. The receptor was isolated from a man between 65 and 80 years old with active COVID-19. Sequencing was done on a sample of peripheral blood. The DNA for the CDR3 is TGTGCCAGCATTGGGGACAGGGGGCAAAGAGGCTACACCTTC. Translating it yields CASIGDRGQRGYTF.